This entry lists 13 T cell receptor beta chains sequenced from one sample in a study of blood T cell repertoires in COVID-19. Sequencing was performed with immunoSEQ multiplex PCR; in TCRdb, only in-frame clones are kept and a portion is missing. The sample holds about 210,000 clones, 70% to 90% seen once. The sample comprised peripheral blood. These receptors all stem from an elderly woman with acute or convalescent COVID-19.

V gene TRBV2 combines with J gene TRBJ2-7, with no clear D. Germline values: CDR1 SNHLY, CDR2 FYNNEI. The CDR3 is 12 amino acids. The germline V and J ends were trimmed by 4 bases and 9 bases, with 13 bases remaining between them. The CDR3 loop is CASSVIANLQYF. As DNA, the CDR3 is TGTGCCAGCAGTGTAATTGCTAACCTGCAGTACTTC.

V and J are TRBV2 and TRBJ1-1; D remains unclear. This CDR3 region has 13 residues. Germline CDR1 SNHLY, CDR2 FYNNEI. V shed 3 bases and J shed 11 bases, with 16 bases lying between them. CDR3 bases: TGTGCCAGCAGTGATATCCGGCAAAGGGAGGCTTTCTTT. Translating gives CASSDIRQREAFF. Full variable domain (remainder filled in from reference TRBV2 and TRBJ1-1): EPEVTQTPSHQVTQMGQEVILRCVPISNHLYFYWYRQILGQKVEFLVSFYNNEISEKSEIFDDQFSVERPDGSNFTLKIRSTKLEDSAMYFCASSDIRQREAFFGQGTRLTVV.

A single count supports this clone. The chain carries TRBV7-2 and TRBJ2-7; D gene unclear. This CDR3 is built from 14 residues. Trimming shortened V by 4 bases and J by 1 base, and 11 bases separated the two germline ends. Germline loops: CDR1 SGHTA, CDR2 FQGNSA. The CDR3 coding sequence is TGTGCCAGCAGCTCCCAACGAGAATCCTACGAGCAGTACTTC. Residues: CASSSQRESYEQYF. Filled out from reference TRBV7-2 and TRBJ2-7, the complete variable domain reads GAGVSQSPSNKVTEKGKDVELRCDPISGHTALYWYRQSLGQGLEFLIYFQGNSAPDKSGLPSDRFSAERTGGSVSTLTIQRTQQEDSAVYLCASSSQRESYEQYFGPGTRLTVT.

This chain uses TRBV27 with TRBJ1-3, with 7 bases identical to TRBD1. The CDR3 sequence is 14 residues long. Germline V gene sequence: CDR1 MNHEY, CDR2 SMNVEV (reference sequence). The V segment lost 8 bases and the J segment 1 base; nucleotides outside the gene matches: 5. The CDR3 sequence: CASGTVRSGNTIYF. CDR3 sequence (DNA): TGTGCCAGCGGGACAGTCCGATCTGGAAACACCATATATTTT.

A single count supports this clone. The rearrangement links TRBV7-2 to TRBJ2-7, with D tentatively TRBD2 (5 bases). The CDR3 length is 14 residues. CDR1 and CDR2 from the germline V gene are SGHTA and FQGNSA. V lost 4 bases, J lost 0 bases, and 10 bases lay in between. The CDR3 nucleotides read TGTGCCAGCAGCTCCGGGGTGAGCTCCTACGAGCAGTACTTC. It translates to CASSSGVSSYEQYF.

This chain uses TRBV19 with TRBJ1-6, with 9 bases fitting TRBD1. The trim removed 1 base at V and 10 bases at J, leaving 5 bases unmatched. CDR3 length equals 15 residues. CDR1 and CDR2 from the germline V gene are LNHDA and SQIVND (reference sequence). The chain's CDR3 is CASSIAQGAKSPLHF. Written as DNA, the CDR3 is TGTGCCAGTAGTATAGCACAGGGGGCAAAGTCACCCCTCCACTTT.

V gene TRBV2 combines with J gene TRBJ2-1, with D possibly TRBD1 on 6 matching bases. The germline CDR1 and CDR2 sequences are SNHLY and FYNNEI. This CDR3 is 14 amino acids long. The V end was cut by 6 bases, the J end by 9 bases, with 18 bases between. The CDR3 spells CASSTLTGSSEQFF. CDR3 nucleotide sequence: TGTGCCAGCAGCACCCTTACAGGGTCCAGTGAGCAGTTCTTC. The full variable domain, rest sourced from reference TRBV2 and TRBJ2-1, is EPEVTQTPSHQVTQMGQEVILRCVPISNHLYFYWYRQILGQKVEFLVSFYNNEISEKSEIFDDQFSVERPDGSNFTLKIRSTKLEDSAMYFCASSTLTGSSEQFFGPGTRLTVL.

This chain uses TRBV15 with TRBJ2-1, with a weak D call TRBD1 (5 bases). The CDR3 has 16 residues. The V gene lost 5 bases and the J gene lost 15 bases, with 29 bases spanning the gap. CDR1 and CDR2 from the germline V gene are LNHNV and YYDKDF (reference sequence). The CDR3 nucleotides are TGTGCCACCAGCCAGTTCCGTGACAGCACTAAACAGGATCCGTTCTTC. Protein product: CATSQFRDSTKQDPFF.

A remark on this clone: The same CDR3 also results from other DNA sequences found in this sample. The chain uses TRBV18 and TRBJ2-7, with 7 nucleotides matching TRBD2. The junction had 6 bases not matched to a gene; V was cut back by 3 bases and J by 1 base. The germline V gene has CDR1 KGHSH and CDR2 LQKENI. CDR3 length equals 15 residues. CDR3 amino acids: CASSPGGRASYEQYF. The CDR3 DNA sequence: TGTGCCAGCTCACCGGGAGGGAGGGCGTCCTACGAGCAGTACTTC.

The chain has TRBV11-3 and TRBJ2-3; 12 bases agree with TRBD2. The germline gives CDR1 SGHNT, CDR2 YENEEA. The CDR3 spans 18 residues. Germline trimming cut 4 bases from V and 0 bases from J; bases unmatched to any gene: 8. DNA of the CDR3: TGTGCCAGCAGCTCCCGGACTAGCGGGATTGCTAGCACAGATACGCAGTATTTT. Its protein product is CASSSRTSGIASTDTQYF.

The chain carries TRBV6-6 and TRBJ2-2, with D possibly being TRBD1 (5 bases). Germline lookup yields CDR1 MNHNY and CDR2 SVGAGI (reference sequence). The V and J ends lost 6 bases and 1 base respectively, with 9 bases between them. CDR3 length: 14 residues. The CDR3 spells CASRTGQNTGELFF. Here the CDR3 DNA reads TGTGCCAGCAGGACCGGACAGAACACCGGGGAGCTGTTTTTT.

This clone appeared a few times. The rearrangement uses TRBV29-1 and TRBJ2-7, with TRBD1 identical over 9 bases. The CDR3 runs to 13 residues. The V gene's germline CDR1 is SQVTM and CDR2 ANQGSEA. Germline trimming cut 5 bases from V and 3 bases from J; bases unmatched to any gene: 5. The CDR3 DNA reads as TGCAGCGTTATATGGGACAGGGACTACGAGCAGTACTTC. It translates to CSVIWDRDYEQYF.

CDR3 sequence reads: CASSLGALGTQFF. For the CDR3, the DNA is TGTGCCAGCAGCTTAGGGGCCCTCGGGACACAGTTCTTC. J is TRBJ2-1 and V is TRBV7-9; a weak D match, TRBD1 (6 bases). The CDR3 has 13 residues. Trimming removed 1 base at V and 13 bases at J, with 14 bases between. Germline CDR1 reads SEHNR; CDR2 reads FQNEAQ (reference sequence).